This entry lists 13 T cell receptor beta chains sequenced from one sample in a study of T cell repertoires in cytomegalovirus infection. TCRdb reprocessed the reads via MiXCR and lists one record per CDR3 protein. The data contain roughly 81,000 distinct CDR3 sequences, roughly 3.6% of them singletons. Specimen: PBMCs. The receptors derive from a human donor in good health (CMV status not recorded). Some clones in this sample may be carry-over from other donors' samples.

This clonotype was counted many times. J is TRBJ2-5 and V is TRBV28, with D unresolved. V gave up 7 bases and J gave up 4 bases, with 16 bases separating them. There are 14 residues in the CDR3. The germline CDR1 and CDR2 sequences are MDHEN and SYDVKM. This chain's CDR3 is CASNPVGLGETQYF. In DNA, the CDR3 is TGTGCCAGCAACCCAGTTGGGCTCGGAGAGACCCAGTACTTC.

This clonotype was counted at least ten times. The chain recombines TRBV7-2 with TRBJ1-1, with a tentative D call TRBD1 (5 bases). Per germline, CDR1 SGHTA and CDR2 FQGNSA. V was cut by 4 bases and J by 8 bases, with 17 bases left in between. The CDR3 runs to 14 residues. In DNA form, the CDR3 reads TGTGCCAGCAGCTCCCTAAGGGGTATGCGGGAAGCTTTCTTT. Protein product: CASSSLRGMREAFF.

This clonotype was observed many times. The V call is TRBV12-3 or TRBV12-4, the J call TRBJ2-5, with D unresolved. The CDR3 length is 11 residues. V was trimmed by 5 bases and J by 5 bases, leaving 6 bases between them. CDR3 loop: CASSRMETQYF. The CDR3 bases are TGTGCCAGCAGTCGAATGGAGACCCAGTACTTC.

This clonotype was counted at least ten times. The chain carries TRBV5-1 and TRBJ1-1, with D possibly being TRBD1 (5 bases). V lost 7 bases, J lost 1 base, and 14 bases lay in between. The germline V gene has CDR1 SGHRS and CDR2 YFSETQ. CDR3 size: 14 residues. The CDR3 reads CASAPQGANTEAFF. The CDR3 DNA sequence: TGCGCCAGCGCACCCCAAGGGGCGAACACTGAAGCTTTCTTT.

This clonotype was found many times. This rearrangement joins TRBV5-6 to TRBJ1-2; TRBD1 agrees at 8 bases. In germline, CDR1 is SGHDT, CDR2 YYEEEE. V lost 3 bases, J lost 4 bases, and 5 bases stayed unmatched. CDR3 size: 14 residues. The CDR3 loop is CASSSGQGRYGYTF. The CDR3 region has the DNA TGTGCCAGCAGCTCCGGACAGGGACGCTATGGCTACACCTTC. Together with reference TRBV5-6 and TRBJ1-2, the CDR3 gives the full variable domain: DAGVTQSPTHLIKTRGQQVTLRCSPKSGHDTVSWYQQALGQGPQFIFQYYEEEERQRGNFPDRFSGHQFPNYSSELNVNALLLGDSALYLCASSSGQGRYGYTFGSGTRLTVV.

At least ten counts were recorded for this clonotype. The DNA for the CDR3 is TGTGCCAGCAGCTTAAAGCTAGCGGGGGATACGCAGTATTTT. As protein: CASSLKLAGDTQYF. This rearrangement joins TRBV7-9 to TRBJ2-3, with 9 positions matching TRBD2. The CDR3 covers 14 residues. V dropped 2 bases and J dropped 6; count of bases not matched to a gene: 3. Looked up from germline, CDR1 is SEHNR and CDR2 is FQNEAQ (reference sequence).

This clonotype was counted many times. The chain is built from TRBV28 and TRBJ1-4; possibly TRBD1 for D (5 bases). The CDR3 length is 13 residues. The V gene's germline CDR1 is MDHEN and CDR2 SYDVKM. V shed 5 bases and J shed 8 bases, with 12 bases lying between them. CDR3 sequence reads: CASSGRDGEKLFF. The CDR3 bases are TGTGCCAGCAGTGGCAGGGATGGGGAAAAACTGTTTTTT.

This clonotype occurred many times. V usage is TRBV12-3 or TRBV12-4 and J usage is TRBJ2-3; TRBD2 matches 8 bases. The CDR3 totals 14 residues. Trimming took 7 bases from V and 4 from J; bases not matched to a gene: 7. CDR3 loop: CASTLTSVADTQYF. In DNA form, the CDR3 reads TGTGCCAGCACCCTGACTAGCGTAGCAGATACGCAGTATTTT.

At least ten counts were recorded for this clonotype. V is TRBV12-3 or TRBV12-4 and J is TRBJ1-1; D ambiguous. Trimming removed 2 bases from V and 7 bases from J, with 11 bases in between. The CDR3 is 13 residues long. CDR3: CASSLITGSEAFF. In nucleotides, the CDR3 is TGTGCCAGCAGTTTAATTACGGGGAGTGAAGCTTTCTTT.

Many counts were recorded for this clonotype. The V call is TRBV7-8, the J call TRBJ1-5, with 9 bases that match TRBD1. With V trimmed by 1 base and J by 1 base, 2 bases remained unmatched. The CDR3 has 16 residues. In germline, CDR1 is SGHVS, CDR2 FQNEAQ. The CDR3 DNA follows: TGTGCCAGCAGCTTAGGGACAGGGGACAGCAATCAGCCCCAGCATTTT. Its protein is CASSLGTGDSNQPQHF.

This clonotype occurred many times. The V call is TRBV12-3 or TRBV12-4, the J call TRBJ2-7, with D possibly called TRBD1 or TRBD2 (6 bases each). Trimming took 2 bases from V and 7 from J, leaving 12 bases between them. This CDR3 spans 13 amino acids. As DNA, the CDR3 is TGTGCCAGCAGTTTATTGGGGGCGGGGGAGCAGTACTTC. Its translation is CASSLLGAGEQYF.

This clonotype has a count of ten or more. This chain uses TRBV6-6 with TRBJ1-5; D is possibly TRBD1 (5 bases). With 5 bases removed from V and 10 bases from J, the gap between germline ends came to 15 bases. Looked up from germline, CDR1 is MNHNY and CDR2 is SVGAGI (reference sequence). The CDR3 has 13 residues. CDR3 coding DNA: TGTGCCAGCAGTCGCAGGGAAGGCCGCCCCCAGCATTTT. The encoded protein is CASSRREGRPQHF.

Many counts were recorded for this clonotype. The V and J genes are TRBV3-1 and TRBJ1-1; no definite D call. The germline CDR1 and CDR2 sequences are LGHDT and YNNKEL (reference sequence). CDR3 length equals 13 residues. V lost 2 bases to trimming and J lost 1 base, with 5 bases between them. CDR3 protein: CASSQFRNTEAFF. In nucleotides, the CDR3 is TGTGCCAGCAGCCAATTCAGGAACACTGAAGCTTTCTTT.